The 4 T cell receptor beta chains below were found in one sample sequenced in a study of post-analysis software for immune sequencing data. Incorporated into the TCR beta cDNA libraries were unique molecular identifiers, which served to reduce PCR and sequencing biases. TCRdb recomputed calls from the PCR reads with MiXCR, one row per CDR3 protein. The sample carries about 820,000 distinct CDR3 sequences, roughly 50% recorded once. No antigen is known for these receptors. Study conclusions and caveats: The five TRBV segments detected at higher frequency in patients than in controls included TRBV5-6, TRBV5-1 and TRBV20-1.

Input material: blood. These TCRs come from a girl between 10 and 17 years old with multiple sclerosis.

This clonotype was recorded only once. The chain recombines TRBV3-1 with TRBJ2-3, with TRBD1 matching over 9 bases. V trimming: 11 bases; J trimming: 4 bases; junction bases outside the gene matches: 10. Germline V gene sequence: CDR1 LGHDT, CDR2 YNNKEL (reference sequence). The CDR3 is 14 amino acids. The CDR3 spells CAFSRDREADTQYF. The CDR3 coding sequence is TGTGCCTTCTCCCGGGACAGGGAGGCAGATACGCAGTATTTT.

V usage is TRBV7-2 and J usage is TRBJ2-3, with TRBD2 as a possible D gene (6 bases). The V gene's germline CDR1 is SGHTA and CDR2 FQGNSA. There are 15 residues in the CDR3. V lost 2 bases to trimming and J lost 2 bases, with 11 bases between them. The CDR3 here is CASSLRTITTDTQYF. Here the CDR3 DNA reads TGTGCCAGCAGCTTACGGACTATTACCACAGATACGCAGTATTTT.

This clonotype occurred a few times. The V gene is TRBV20-1, the J gene TRBJ1-4; unclear D gene. Germline V gene sequence: CDR1 DFQATT, CDR2 SNEGSKA (reference sequence). With 6 bases removed from V and 8 bases from J, the gap between germline ends came to 19 bases. The CDR3 runs 14 residues. The CDR3 protein is CSAEGGPVKEKLFF. In nucleotides, the CDR3 is TGCAGTGCCGAGGGTGGACCCGTGAAGGAAAAACTGTTTTTT.

This sequence joins TRBV6-8 and TRBJ2-3, with 8 bases that match TRBD2. V lost 7 bases and J lost 10; bases outside the gene matches: 13. The CDR3 loop spans 14 amino acids. Germline V lookup: CDR1 MNHGY, CDR2 SAAAGT. The CDR3 nucleotides are TGTGCCAGCATTGGCGGGGGGACCACGGATGCGCAGTATTTT. This sequence encodes CASIGGGTTDAQYF.